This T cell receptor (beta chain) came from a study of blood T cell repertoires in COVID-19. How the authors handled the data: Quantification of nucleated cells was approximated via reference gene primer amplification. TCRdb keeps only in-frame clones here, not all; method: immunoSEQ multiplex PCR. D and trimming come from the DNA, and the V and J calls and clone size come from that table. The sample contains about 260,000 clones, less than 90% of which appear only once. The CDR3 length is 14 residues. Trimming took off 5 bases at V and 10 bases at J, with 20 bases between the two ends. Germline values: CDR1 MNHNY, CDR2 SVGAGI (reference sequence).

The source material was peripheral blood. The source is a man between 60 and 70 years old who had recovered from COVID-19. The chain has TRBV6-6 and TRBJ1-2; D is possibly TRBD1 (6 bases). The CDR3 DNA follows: TGTGCCAGCAGTATCACTACAGGGCGCGTCGACTACACCTTC. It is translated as CASSITTGRVDYTF.